These 13 T cell receptor beta chains were all obtained from the same sample, sequenced in a study of glioma-infiltrating T cells. Amplification of TCR alpha and beta CDR3 regions from RNA used iRepertoire nested multiplex PCR. TCRdb processed the multiplex PCR reads anew with MiXCR; each CDR3 protein has one entry. The data contain 150,000 to 200,000 distinct CDR3 sequences, more than 25% of them singletons. The source material was glioma tissue, nonneoplastic brain tissue, or PBMCs (not recorded which). The receptor source for this set is a human donor with low-grade glioma or glioblastoma, undergoing nonglioma brain surgery, or in good health (not recorded which).

The genes are TRBV3-1 and TRBJ2-1; D unclear. The CDR3 covers 14 residues. In germline, CDR1 is LGHDT, CDR2 YNNKEL (reference sequence). Trimming took 4 bases from V and 8 from J, leaving 15 bases between them. CDR3 protein: CASSPPRRSDEQFF. The CDR3 nucleotides are TGTGCCAGCAGCCCACCCCGTAGGAGCGATGAGCAGTTCTTC.

The sample holds many counts of this clonotype. V usage is TRBV2 and J usage is TRBJ2-5; D remains unclear. This CDR3 comprises 13 residues. The V end was cut by 7 bases, the J end by 2 bases, with 11 bases between. Germline CDR1 SNHLY, CDR2 FYNNEI. The CDR3 sequence: CASTLDEQETQYF. The CDR3 bases are TGTGCCAGCACTTTGGACGAGCAAGAGACCCAGTACTTC.

As concerns this clonotype: A clone one base away is much larger, so this may be a read error. The genes are TRBV4-2 and TRBJ2-7, with 12 bases lining up with TRBD2. Germline V lookup: CDR1 LGHNA, CDR2 YNFKEQ. The junction had 9 bases not matched to a gene; V was cut back by 2 bases and J by 7 bases. The CDR3 runs to 16 residues. CDR3 amino acids: CASSQRTSGEWDEQYF. CDR3 coding DNA: TGTGCCAGCAGCCAACGGACTAGCGGGGAGTGGGATGAGCAGTACTTC.

The chain is built from TRBV6-1 and TRBJ2-1; 7 nucleotides agree with TRBD1. This CDR3 has 14 amino acids. V was clipped by 5 bases and J by 7 bases; unmatched bases: 8. Germline V gene sequence: CDR1 MNHNS, CDR2 SASEGT. The CDR3 DNA sequence: TGTGCCAGCAGTCGAACGACAGGGTGGAATGAGCAGTTCTTC. Translating it yields CASSRTTGWNEQFF.

This clonotype was observed at least ten times. The genes are TRBV15 and TRBJ2-1; 10 positions match TRBD2. With V trimmed by 0 bases and J by 7 bases, 12 bases remained unmatched. This CDR3 has 18 amino acids. Germline loops: CDR1 LNHNV, CDR2 YYDKDF (reference sequence). The CDR3 region is CATSRDSFGAGGRNEQFF. DNA for the CDR3: TGTGCCACCAGCAGAGATTCCTTTGGAGCGGGAGGGCGGAATGAGCAGTTCTTC.

In regard to this clonotype: One end of the junction varies from germline; a read error may be responsible. This rearrangement joins TRBV4-1 to TRBJ2-2; 9 bases are a match to TRBD1. The CDR3 extends over 15 amino acids. Per germline, CDR1 MGHRA and CDR2 YSYEKL. In DNA, the CDR3 is TGCGCCAGCAGCCCACGGGACAGGGATACCGGGGAGCCGTTTTTT. Its protein is CASSPRDRDTGEPFF.

This clonotype was found many times. CDR3 DNA sequence: TGCAGCGTTGCCGGAGGAGGACTATCCTACAATGAGCAGTTCTTC. Amino acids: CSVAGGGLSYNEQFF. This chain connects TRBV29-1 to TRBJ2-1, with D possibly matching TRBD2 (6 bases). V was trimmed by 4 bases and J by 1 base, leaving 14 bases between them. The germline gives CDR1 SQVTM, CDR2 ANQGSEA. The CDR3 contains 15 residues.

This clonotype was detected ten times or more. The V and J genes are TRBV4-1 and TRBJ2-1; TRBD2 agrees at 8 bases. V gave up 0 bases and J gave up 15 bases; unmatched junction bases: 13. CDR1 and CDR2 (germline): MGHRA, YSYEKL. The CDR3 is 15 amino acids. The CDR3 DNA sequence: TGCGCCAGCAGCCAAGATGTTAGCGGGACTAAACAACGGTTCTTC. Translating it yields CASSQDVSGTKQRFF.

This clonotype was seen more than once but under ten times. This chain joins TRBV9 and TRBJ2-3, with 9 bases matching TRBD2. The V segment lost 4 bases and the J segment 4 bases; nucleotides outside the gene matches: 16. Germline V lookup: CDR1 SGDLS, CDR2 YYNGEE. The CDR3 is 18 amino acids. The CDR3 reads CASSPRLLAGPVADTQYF. CDR3 in DNA: TGTGCCAGCAGCCCCAGGCTACTAGCGGGCCCGGTGGCAGATACGCAGTATTTT.

The sample holds many counts of this clonotype. The chain combines TRBV7-2 with TRBJ1-6; D gene ambiguous. The CDR3 has 19 amino acids. Trimming pared 7 bases from V and 1 base from J, leaving 23 bases between. Looked up from germline, CDR1 is SGHTA and CDR2 is FQGNSA. The CDR3 coding sequence is TGTGCCAGCACCCTTAGCACCGGAACTACCAGGTCCTATAATTCACCCCTCCACTTT. Residues: CASTLSTGTTRSYNSPLHF.

This clonotype was observed many times. V usage is TRBV7-9 and J usage is TRBJ1-1; D uncertain. Germline V gives CDR1 SEHNR, CDR2 FQNEAQ (reference sequence). The CDR3 extends over 15 amino acids. Trimming pared 2 bases from V and 4 bases from J, leaving 14 bases between. CDR3 sequence (DNA): TGTGCCAGCAGCTTAAGTCTGGGCTTAGTCACTGAAGCTTTCTTT. Translating it yields CASSLSLGLVTEAFF.

This clonotype showed up many times. The chain links TRBV18 to TRBJ1-1, with 8 bases identical to TRBD1. Germline V CDR1 and CDR2: KGHSH, LQKENI. Losses at the gene ends were 2 bases for V and 0 bases for J; bases not matched to a gene: 8. This CDR3 comprises 17 residues. The CDR3 protein is CASSPSTGGSMNTEAFF. The CDR3 coding sequence is TGTGCCAGCTCACCATCAACAGGGGGGTCGATGAACACTGAAGCTTTCTTT.

In this sample, this clonotype turned up a few times. V gene TRBV11-1 combines with J gene TRBJ2-1; D unclear. The germline CDR1 and CDR2 sequences are SGHAT and FQDESV (reference sequence). The CDR3 has 13 residues. V was shortened by 1 base and J by 7 bases, with 8 bases between the two germline ends. As DNA, the CDR3 is TGTGCCAGCAGCTTAGTCCTCCGAAATGAGCAGTTCTTC. Translating gives CASSLVLRNEQFF.